This T cell receptor beta chain was captured by sequencing in a study of control samples from healthy donors and cancer patients. Trimming cost V 1 base and J 0 bases, with 17 bases left between them. The CDR3 contains 17 residues. From germline, CDR1 is SGDLS and CDR2 YYNGEE. Generated by immunoSEQ multiplex PCR, the TCRdb table keeps only in-frame clones and is missing some. The sample carries about 160,000 clones, approximately 94% recorded once. The source is a man aged 55 to 69 with colorectal cancer. The V call is TRBV9, the J call TRBJ2-7; D is unresolved. The sequencing sample was made of PBMCs. CDR3 region: CASSVHPRTVSSYEQYF. The CDR3 region has the DNA TGTGCCAGCAGCGTACACCCTCGGACGGTGAGCTCCTACGAGCAGTACTTC.